Shown below are 17 T cell receptor beta chains from a single sample sequenced in a study of cytomegalovirus exposure and HLA in healthy donors. The primer mix had 60 Vbeta and 13 Jbeta primers. Here immunoSEQ multiplex PCR was the method, and the copy in TCRdb shows in-frame clones only, minus some. The table records 90,000 or so clones, under 85% of them present only once. Sequencing was performed on PBMCs. The receptors come from a woman between 40 and 55 years old in good health and CMV-seronegative.

This chain uses TRBV10-1 with TRBJ2-3; 7 bases align to TRBD2. The CDR3 runs 12 residues. Germline V gives CDR1 WNHNN, CDR2 SYGVQD (reference sequence). The ends lost 8 bases at V and 3 bases at J; junction bases unmatched: 2. This CDR3 is CASGGRTDTQYF. In DNA form, the CDR3 reads TGCGCCAGCGGCGGGAGAACAGATACGCAGTATTTT.

CDR3 in DNA: TGCAGTGCCAAAGACAGGAACGAGCAGTACTTC. This codes for CSAKDRNEQYF. The chain uses TRBV20-1 and TRBJ2-7; tentative D call: TRBD1 (6 bases). Germline V gene data show CDR1 as DFQATT and CDR2 as SNEGSKA (reference sequence). Trimming pared 6 bases from V and 5 bases from J, leaving 11 bases between. This CDR3 is 11 amino acids long.

There are a few counts of this clone. This rearrangement joins TRBV6-6 to TRBJ1-1, with TRBD1 matching over 8 bases. The CDR3 length is 12 residues. V dropped 6 bases and J dropped 7; count of bases not matched to a gene: 4. Germline loops: CDR1 MNHNY, CDR2 SVGAGI (reference sequence). CDR3 loop: CASRADRGEAFF. The CDR3 DNA reads as TGTGCCAGCAGAGCCGACAGGGGTGAAGCTTTCTTT.

The chain couples TRBV27 to TRBJ2-5, with D possibly TRBD2 on 6 matching bases. Trimming shortened V by 2 bases and J by 11 bases, and 15 bases separated the two germline ends. Germline lookup yields CDR1 MNHEY and CDR2 SMNVEV (reference sequence). The CDR3 consists of 13 residues. CDR3 loop: CASSLSGLGEQYF. The DNA for the CDR3 is TGTGCCAGCAGTTTAAGCGGGTTGGGGGAGCAGTACTTC.

DNA for the CDR3: TGCGCCAGCAGCCCGATTCCACTGGGACAGGCAAACTATGGCTACACCTTC. This translates into CASSPIPLGQANYGYTF. The V call is TRBV5-1, the J call TRBJ1-2; 8 bases are a match to TRBD1. Germline CDR1 reads SGHRS; CDR2 reads YFSETQ. This CDR3 is 17 amino acids long. Trimming removed 4 bases from V and 2 bases from J; junction bases left unmatched: 13.

This clone has more than one count but fewer than ten. The rearrangement uses TRBV5-1 and TRBJ2-3; 11 bases map to TRBD2. CDR3 length: 13 amino acids. Germline trimming cut 5 bases from V and 7 bases from J; bases unmatched to any gene: 3. The V gene's germline CDR1 is SGHRS and CDR2 YFSETQ. CDR3 sequence (DNA): TGCGCCAGCAGTGGGACTAGCGGCCATACGCAGTATTTT. Encoded protein: CASSGTSGHTQYF.

This clone was seen only a few times. CDR3 coding DNA: TGTGCCAGCAGTGTACCGCGGGATAGACTTAATCAGCCCCAGCATTTT. It translates to CASSVPRDRLNQPQHF. V gene TRBV6-1 combines with J gene TRBJ1-5; D is uncertain. CDR1 MNHNS and CDR2 SASEGT come from the germline V gene. The germline V and J ends were trimmed by 4 bases and 4 bases, with 17 bases remaining between them. This CDR3 comprises 16 residues.

The chain uses TRBV7-9 and TRBJ2-2; 9 bases are shared with TRBD2. This CDR3 is built from 15 residues. Trimming cost V 4 bases and J 1 base; bases outside gene matches: 1. From germline, CDR1 is SEHNR and CDR2 FQNEAQ (reference sequence). The CDR3: CASSSSGMNTGELFF. The CDR3 DNA sequence: TGTGCCAGCAGCTCTAGCGGGATGAACACCGGGGAGCTGTTTTTT.

The chain carries TRBV6-5 and TRBJ1-6; TRBD1 agrees at 7 bases. Trimming took 4 bases from V and 12 from J; bases not matched to a gene: 9. This CDR3 comprises 14 residues. From germline, CDR1 is MNHEY and CDR2 SVGAGI. CDR3 nucleotides: TGTGCCAGCAGTTTCGGGACAGCCATAGTACCCCTCCACTTT. It specifies CASSFGTAIVPLHF.

V gene TRBV9 combines with J gene TRBJ1-2; 9 bases align to TRBD1. CDR1 and CDR2 from the germline V gene are SGDLS and YYNGEE. The CDR3 length is 15 residues. J lost 5 bases, V lost 3 bases, and 8 bases had no gene match. Written as DNA, the CDR3 is TGTGCCAGCAGCGGAGGACAGGGGCCTTGGTATGGCTACACCTTC. It encodes CASSGGQGPWYGYTF.

Only a few counts were recorded for this clone. The chain couples TRBV6-5 to TRBJ2-2; D not certain. V was trimmed by 4 bases and J by 7 bases, leaving 10 bases between them. CDR3 length equals 13 residues. The germline V gene encodes CDR1 MNHEY and CDR2 SVGAGI. The CDR3 is CASSFSRYGELFF. The CDR3 DNA sequence: TGTGCCAGCAGTTTTTCTAGATACGGGGAGCTGTTTTTT.

This rearrangement joins TRBV9 to TRBJ2-2; 10 bases are shared with TRBD2. J was trimmed by 5 bases and V by 3 bases; bases with no gene match: 10. Looked up from germline, CDR1 is SGDLS and CDR2 is YYNGEE. CDR3 length: 17 residues. In DNA, the CDR3 is TGTGCCAGCAGCGAGAGAGGGCTAGCGGGAGTAACCGGGGAGCTGTTTTTT. This gives the protein CASSERGLAGVTGELFF.

The chain carries TRBV29-1 and TRBJ1-1; 8 bases are shared with TRBD1. The length of the CDR3 is 15 residues. V was clipped by 4 bases and J by 1 base; unmatched bases: 8. Germline loops: CDR1 SQVTM, CDR2 ANQGSEA. The CDR3 region is CSVVDRGAPNTEAFF. The DNA for the CDR3 is TGCAGCGTTGTTGACAGGGGAGCCCCGAACACTGAAGCTTTCTTT.

The V call is TRBV5-4, the J call TRBJ1-1; D uncertain. Trimming pared 4 bases from V and 4 bases from J, leaving 8 bases between. The CDR3 extends over 12 amino acids. Germline V gives CDR1 SGHNT, CDR2 YYREEE (reference sequence). The CDR3 sequence is CASSRASTEAFF. In DNA form, the CDR3 reads TGTGCCAGCAGCCGTGCGAGCACTGAAGCTTTCTTT.

The genes are TRBV10-3 and TRBJ2-3; a possible D gene is TRBD1 (6 bases). V dropped 7 bases and J dropped 0 bases, with 8 bases sitting between them. The CDR3 length is 13 residues. CDR1 and CDR2 (germline): ENHRY, SYGVKD. CDR3 DNA sequence: TGTGCCATCAAGGGGGACAGCACAGATACGCAGTATTTT. Translation gives CAIKGDSTDTQYF.

This clone has more than one count but fewer than ten. The V call is TRBV5-6, the J call TRBJ2-7; 10 nucleotides match TRBD1. The CDR3 has 15 amino acids. Germline V lookup: CDR1 SGHDT, CDR2 YYEEEE. With V trimmed by 6 bases and J by 7 bases, 13 bases remained unmatched. The CDR3 DNA reads as TGTGCCAGCACCAGGAGGGGACAGGGGTCGCGGGAGCAGTACTTC. Encoded protein: CASTRRGQGSREQYF.

Only one count was recorded for this clone. The chain employs TRBV7-2 and TRBJ2-5, with unresolved D. The V end lost 5 bases, the J end lost 1 base, and 11 bases lay between the germline ends. CDR3 size: 14 residues. CDR1 and CDR2 from the germline V gene are SGHTA and FQGNSA. CDR3 protein: CASSPRATQETQYF. CDR3 nucleotide sequence: TGTGCCAGCAGCCCCCGAGCGACCCAAGAGACCCAGTACTTC.